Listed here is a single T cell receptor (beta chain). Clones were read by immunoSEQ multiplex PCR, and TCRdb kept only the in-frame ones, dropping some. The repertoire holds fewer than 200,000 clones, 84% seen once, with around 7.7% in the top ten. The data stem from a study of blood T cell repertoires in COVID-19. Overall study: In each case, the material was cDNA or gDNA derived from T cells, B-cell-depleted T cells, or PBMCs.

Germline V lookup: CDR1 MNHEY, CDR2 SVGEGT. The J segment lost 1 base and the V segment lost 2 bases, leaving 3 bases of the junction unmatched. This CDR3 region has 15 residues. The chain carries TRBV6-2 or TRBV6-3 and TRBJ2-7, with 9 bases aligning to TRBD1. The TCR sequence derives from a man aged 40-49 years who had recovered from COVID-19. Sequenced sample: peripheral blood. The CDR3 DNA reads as TGTGCCAGCAGTTACAGGGGACAGGGATCCTACGAGCAGTACTTC. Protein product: CASSYRGQGSYEQYF.